The 8 T cell receptor beta chains below come from one sample, sequenced in a study of OX40 agonist ivuxolimab in advanced cancers. The repertoire was sequenced with immunoSEQ multiplex PCR; TCRdb's copy has only in-frame clones and lacks some. The data show about 68,000 clones, with about 90% seen just once and under 7.5% held by the top ten. This specimen consisted of CD4+ or CD8+ T cells sorted from blood, obtained in a trial of the OX40 agonist ivuxolimab. These TCRs come from an adult with an advanced solid tumor such as melanoma, head and neck, liver or kidney cancer.

The chain couples TRBV2 to TRBJ2-3; 8 bases are a match to TRBD1. The J segment lost 3 bases and the V segment lost 6 bases, leaving 8 bases of the junction unmatched. Germline lookup yields CDR1 SNHLY and CDR2 FYNNEI. The CDR3 has 15 amino acids. CDR3 region: CASSDTNRGTDTQYF. In DNA, the CDR3 is TGTGCCAGCAGCGATACAAACAGGGGGACAGATACGCAGTATTTT.

This sequence joins TRBV27 and TRBJ2-2, with D unclear. The CDR3 extends over 13 amino acids. Germline V gene data show CDR1 as MNHEY and CDR2 as SMNVEV (reference sequence). Deletions cut 6 bases from V and 1 base from J, with 6 bases between. CDR3 amino acids: CASSPQNTGELFF. In DNA form, the CDR3 reads TGTGCCAGCAGCCCACAGAACACCGGGGAGCTGTTTTTT.

The chain uses TRBV9 and TRBJ1-1; a weak D match, TRBD1 (5 bases). Germline V lookup: CDR1 SGDLS, CDR2 YYNGEE. This CDR3 has 13 amino acids. Trimming took off 0 bases at V and 4 bases at J, with 7 bases between the two ends. The CDR3 here is CASSVGQTTEAFF. CDR3 DNA sequence: TGTGCCAGCAGCGTAGGACAGACCACTGAAGCTTTCTTT.

The rearrangement links TRBV4-3 to TRBJ1-4; D is unresolved. The germline V gene encodes CDR1 LGHNA and CDR2 YSLEER. The CDR3 is made up of 15 amino acids. V lost 3 bases to trimming and J lost 0 bases, with 8 bases between them. The CDR3: CASSQGIPTNEKLFF. For the CDR3, the DNA is TGCGCCAGCAGCCAGGGGATACCAACTAATGAAAAACTGTTTTTT.

V is TRBV4-2 and J is TRBJ1-3, with 7 bases identical to TRBD1. The germline gives CDR1 LGHNA, CDR2 YNFKEQ. Trimming cost V 0 bases and J 6 bases; bases outside gene matches: 8. CDR3 length: 16 residues. The CDR3, as DNA: TGTGCCAGCAGCCAAGACGAAGGGGGCATTGTAAACACCATATATTTT. This encodes CASSQDEGGIVNTIYF.

To note about this clone: Other DNA sequences of this sample code for an identical CDR3. The chain links TRBV7-9 to TRBJ1-1; D call uncertain. CDR1 and CDR2 from the germline V gene are SEHNR and FQNEAQ (reference sequence). V dropped 5 bases and J dropped 0 bases, with 4 bases sitting between them. This CDR3 is built from 12 residues. Here the CDR3 reads CASSLMNTEAFF. The CDR3 DNA follows: TGTGCCAGCAGCCTGATGAACACTGAAGCTTTCTTT.

The V and J genes are TRBV7-2 and TRBJ2-3, with a possible D match to TRBD2 (5 bases). The CDR3 length is 12 residues. With 1 base removed from V and 15 bases from J, the gap between germline ends came to 14 bases. CDR1 SGHTA and CDR2 FQGNSA come from the germline V gene. The CDR3 DNA follows: TGTGCCAGCAGCTTAGACGGGATCCTCTTATATTTT. Translation: CASSLDGILLYF.

The chain carries TRBV27 and TRBJ1-2, with D possibly TRBD1 on 5 matching bases. V lost 5 bases, J lost 5 bases, and 9 bases lay in between. CDR3 length: 12 amino acids. Looked up from germline, CDR1 is MNHEY and CDR2 is SMNVEV (reference sequence). CDR3 sequence: CASSPDSYGYTF. The DNA for the CDR3 is TGTGCCAGCAGTCCCGACAGTTATGGCTACACCTTC.